This TCR beta chain was sequenced for a study of CD8+CD57+ T cells in acquired aplastic anemia. Study information: Average DNA yield from sorted CD4+ and CD8+ cells was about 3 ug. Study outcomes and limitations: Patients and controls had CD8+ Simpson's diversity values that were not significantly distinct. The study identified around 28 CD8+ CDR3 sequences shared by patients and controls.

TCR beta VDJ and CDR3 profiles were obtained from a genomic DNA template. TCRdb re-called the reads with MiXCR, one entry per CDR3 protein. The sample consists of more than 150,000 distinct CDR3 sequences, roughly half of them appearing once. Patients sequenced had flow cytometry evidence of CD8+CD57+ cell expansion. The V and J ends lost 3 bases and 5 bases respectively, with 13 bases between them. Germline V gene sequence: CDR1 LNHNV, CDR2 YYDKDF (reference sequence). There are 14 residues in the CDR3. A word on this clonotype: The antigen is unknown.

Sequenced sample: sorted CD4+, CD8+, or CD8+CD57+ T cells (not recorded which) from PBMCs. This TCR derives from a human donor with aplastic anemia. This chain links TRBV15 with TRBJ1-2; no clear D gene. The CDR3 DNA is TGTGCCACCAGCAGTCTCGCCACCCTTTATGGCTACACCTTC. Amino acids: CATSSLATLYGYTF. The full variable domain, in which reference TRBV15 and TRBJ1-2 provide the parts outside the CDR3, is DAMVIQNPRYQVTQFGKPVTLSCSQTLNHNVMYWYQQKSSQAPKLLFHYYDKDFNNEADTPDNFQSRRPNTSFCFLDIRSPGLGDTAMYLCATSSLATLYGYTFGSGTRLTVV.